This T cell receptor beta chain emerged from a study of T cell repertoires in cytomegalovirus infection. Study overall: Matching HLA type and CMV infection were both indicated by public TCR beta signatures. Study-wide points: CMV-specific HLA-C-restricted TCR beta clonotypes dominated the ex vivo response. Totalled public TCR beta family frequency picked out people who carried CMV plus the relevant HLA.

Comment on this clonotype: Antigen specificity is unknown.

TCRdb ran MiXCR on the reads and lists one entry per CDR3 protein. In the table there are about 150,000 distinct CDR3 sequences, about 20% of which are singletons. V was shortened by 10 bases and J by 5 bases, with 7 bases between the two germline ends. CDR3 length: 10 amino acids. CDR1 is MDHEN and CDR2 is SYDVKM in the germline V gene. This receptor was identified in a human donor in good health (CMV status not recorded). Some clones in this sample may be carry-over from other donors' samples. Sequencing was done on a sample of PBMCs. The chain links TRBV28 to TRBJ2-3; maybe TRBD2 (5 bases). CDR3 sequence reads: CAIGRDTQYF. The CDR3 nucleotides read TGTGCCATAGGGAGAGATACGCAGTATTTT.